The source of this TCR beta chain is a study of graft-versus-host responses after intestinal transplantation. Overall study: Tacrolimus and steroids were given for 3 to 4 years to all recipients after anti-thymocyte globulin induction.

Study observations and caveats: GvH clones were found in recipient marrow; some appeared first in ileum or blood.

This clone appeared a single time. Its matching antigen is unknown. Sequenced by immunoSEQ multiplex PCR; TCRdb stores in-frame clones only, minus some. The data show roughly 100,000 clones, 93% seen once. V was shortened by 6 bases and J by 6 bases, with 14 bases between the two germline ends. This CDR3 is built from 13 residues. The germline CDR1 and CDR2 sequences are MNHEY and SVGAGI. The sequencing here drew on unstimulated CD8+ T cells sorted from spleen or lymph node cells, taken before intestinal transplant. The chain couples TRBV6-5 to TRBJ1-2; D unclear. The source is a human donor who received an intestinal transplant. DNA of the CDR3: TGTGCCAGCAGCCCCCTCGGGGTCCATGGCTACACCTTC. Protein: CASSPLGVHGYTF.